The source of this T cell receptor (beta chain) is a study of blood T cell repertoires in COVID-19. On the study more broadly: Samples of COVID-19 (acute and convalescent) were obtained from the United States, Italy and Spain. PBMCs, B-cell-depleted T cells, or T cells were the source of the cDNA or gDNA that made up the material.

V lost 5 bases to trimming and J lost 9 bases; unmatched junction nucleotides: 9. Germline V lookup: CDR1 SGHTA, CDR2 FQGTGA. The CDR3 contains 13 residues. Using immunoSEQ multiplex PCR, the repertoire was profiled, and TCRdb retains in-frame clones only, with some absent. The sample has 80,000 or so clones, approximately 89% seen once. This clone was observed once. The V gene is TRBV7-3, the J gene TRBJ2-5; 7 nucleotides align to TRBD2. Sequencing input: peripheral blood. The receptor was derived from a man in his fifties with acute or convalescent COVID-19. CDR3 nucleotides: TGTGCCAGCAGCCCAACCGTCCGGGGGGCCCAGTACTTC. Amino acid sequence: CASSPTVRGAQYF.